This T cell receptor beta chain was captured by sequencing in a study of control samples from healthy donors and cancer patients. V lost 6 bases to trimming and J lost 5 bases, with 10 bases between them. The CDR3 consists of 12 residues. Germline lookup yields CDR1 LNHDA and CDR2 SQIVND (reference sequence). TCRdb's table, derived via immunoSEQ multiplex PCR, lists solely in-frame clones and lacks some. Seen here are under 150,000 clones, 88% observed once, and the top ten hold about 2.1%. The receptor's source is a woman in her seventies in good health. The chain combines TRBV19 with TRBJ1-1; no definite D call. Sample: blood. As DNA, the CDR3 is TGTGCCAGTAGGCCGGCGGGAACTGAAGCTTTCTTT. It codes for CASRPAGTEAFF.